This record concerns one T cell receptor beta chain sequence. What it binds is not known. The entry originates in a study of cytomegalovirus exposure and HLA in healthy donors. Looking at the study overall: Among the roughly 400 genotyped donors, 81% were placed in the Caucasian-associated ancestry cluster.

The V end lost 2 bases, the J end lost 7 bases, and 18 bases lay between the germline ends. Germline V CDR1 and CDR2: MNHEY, SMNVEV (reference sequence). The CDR3 length is 17 residues. Study-wide findings and caveats: The authors listed around 150 TCR beta chains as cytomegalovirus-associated.

60 Vbeta and 13 Jbeta primers were used in PCR. Using immunoSEQ multiplex PCR, the repertoire was profiled, and TCRdb retains in-frame clones only, with some absent. This table lists approximately 110,000 clones. This TCR came from a man between 18 and 35 years old in good health and CMV-seronegative. The chain couples TRBV27 to TRBJ1-6; D remains ambiguous. The source material was PBMCs. CDR3 nucleotide sequence: TGTGCCAGCAGTTTACTACCCGGGGTCCACCACAATTCACCCCTCCACTTT. This sequence encodes CASSLLPGVHHNSPLHF.